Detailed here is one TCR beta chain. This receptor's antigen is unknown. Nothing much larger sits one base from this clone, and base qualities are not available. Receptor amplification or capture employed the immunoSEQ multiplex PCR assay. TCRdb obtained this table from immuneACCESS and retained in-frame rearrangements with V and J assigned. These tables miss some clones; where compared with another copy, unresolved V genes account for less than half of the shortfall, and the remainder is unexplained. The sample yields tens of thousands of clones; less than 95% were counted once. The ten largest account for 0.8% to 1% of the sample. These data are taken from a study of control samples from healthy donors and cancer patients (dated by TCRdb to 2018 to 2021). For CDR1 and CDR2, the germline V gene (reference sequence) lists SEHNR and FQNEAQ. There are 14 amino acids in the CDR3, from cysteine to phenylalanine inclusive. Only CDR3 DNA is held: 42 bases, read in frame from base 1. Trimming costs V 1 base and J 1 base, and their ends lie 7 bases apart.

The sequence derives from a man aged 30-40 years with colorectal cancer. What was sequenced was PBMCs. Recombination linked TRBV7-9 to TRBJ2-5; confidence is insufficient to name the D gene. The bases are TGTGCCAGCAGCTTAGACCTCCTCCAAGAGACCCAGTACTTC. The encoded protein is CASSLDLLQETQYF.